This T cell receptor beta chain derives from a study of T cell responses to AZD1222 COVID-19 vaccine. Data came from immunoSEQ multiplex PCR; TCRdb stores just in-frame clones and leaves some out. The top ten clones hold roughly 1.2% of a sample with approximately 150,000 clones, approximately 93% of them seen once. To note about this clone: As yet, its antigen is unknown.

Germline CDR1 MDHEN, CDR2 SYDVKM. This CDR3 is built from 14 residues. V lost 6 bases and J lost 0; bases outside the gene matches: 5. Study-wide points: Along spike, vaccine-associated CD4 TCRs were found throughout, with dominance at 160-218 and 743-854.

The sequences come from peripheral blood, collected 28 days after the second AZD1222 dose. This chain links TRBV28 with TRBJ2-7, with TRBD1 identical over 7 bases. This receptor was taken from an adult who received the AZD1222 COVID-19 vaccine. CDR3 amino acids: CASREGGSSYEQYF. The CDR3 nucleotides are TGTGCCAGCAGGGAAGGGGGCAGCTCCTACGAGCAGTACTTC.